These 21 T cell receptor beta chains came from one sample sequenced in a study of Graves' ophthalmopathy and Graves' hyperthyroidism. TCR beta CDR3 amplification used RNA transcripts. After a first-round RT-PCR with HTBI primers, a second-round multiplex PCR was run. MiXCR, run by TCRdb on the multiplex PCR reads, gives a single entry per CDR3 protein. The sample contains about 740,000 distinct CDR3 sequences, approximately 40% of which appear only once. Sequencing used peripheral blood. These receptors all stem from an adult man with Graves' ophthalmopathy.

There are many counts of this clonotype. The genes are TRBV7-9 and TRBJ2-5; no clear D gene. The CDR3 totals 13 residues. Per germline, CDR1 SEHNR and CDR2 FQNEAQ (reference sequence). V gave up 5 bases and J gave up 2 bases, with 9 bases separating them. The CDR3 DNA is TGTGCCAGCAGCCCGACGGTACAAGAGACCCAGTACTTC. Encoded protein: CASSPTVQETQYF. The variable domain in full, completed from reference TRBV7-9 and TRBJ2-5, reads DTGVSQNPRHKITKRGQNVTFRCDPISEHNRLYWYRQTLGQGPEFLTYFQNEAQLEKSRLLSDRFSAERPKGSFSTLEIQRTEQGDSAMYLCASSPTVQETQYFGPGTRLLVL.

The CDR3 spells CSVGLGSGEKLFF. The CDR3 DNA sequence: TGCAGCGTTGGGTTAGGGTCGGGCGAAAAACTGTTTTTT. The chain joins TRBV29-1 to TRBJ1-4, with D hard to call. The V gene lost 4 bases and the J gene lost 8 bases, with 14 bases spanning the gap. Germline CDR1 reads SQVTM; CDR2 reads ANQGSEA. CDR3 length equals 13 residues. The full variable domain, in which reference TRBV29-1 and TRBJ1-4 provide the parts outside the CDR3, is SAVISQKPSRDICQRGTSLTIQCQVDSQVTMMFWYRQQPGQSLTLIATANQGSEATYESGFVIDKFPISRPNLTFSTLTVSNMSPEDSSIYLCSVGLGSGEKLFFGSGTQLSVL.

This chain links TRBV2 with TRBJ1-2; TRBD1 agrees at 9 bases. The CDR3 sequence is 14 residues long. In germline, CDR1 is SNHLY, CDR2 FYNNEI. V dropped 6 bases and J dropped 3; count of bases not matched to a gene: 5. The CDR3, as DNA: TGTGCCAGCAGCGGACAGGGGACAGACTATGGCTACACCTTC. This sequence encodes CASSGQGTDYGYTF. Drawing the rest from reference TRBV2 and TRBJ1-2, the complete variable domain is EPEVTQTPSHQVTQMGQEVILRCVPISNHLYFYWYRQILGQKVEFLVSFYNNEISEKSEIFDDQFSVERPDGSNFTLKIRSTKLEDSAMYFCASSGQGTDYGYTFGSGTRLTVV.

The sample holds many counts of this clonotype. Mismatch with germline at one junction end may stem from a read error. This sequence joins TRBV7-9 and TRBJ1-1; tentative D call: TRBD1 (5 bases). Per the germline V gene, CDR1 is SEHNR and CDR2 is FQNEAQ (reference sequence). This CDR3 region has 13 residues. CDR3 coding DNA: TGCGCCAGCAGCTTGGACACGAACACTGAAGCTTTCTTT. As protein: CASSLDTNTEAFF.

The J gene is TRBJ1-1, the V gene TRBV5-4; 7 nucleotides match TRBD1. V shed 4 bases, J shed 7 bases, and the junction held 10 bases outside the gene matches. The CDR3 totals 14 residues. In germline, CDR1 is SGHNT, CDR2 YYREEE (reference sequence). The CDR3 is CASSKQGPGNEAFF. CDR3 in DNA: TGTGCCAGCAGCAAACAGGGGCCTGGAAATGAAGCTTTCTTT. The whole variable domain, remainder taken from reference TRBV5-4 and TRBJ1-1, is ETGVTQSPTHLIKTRGQQVTLRCSSQSGHNTVSWYQQALGQGPQFIFQYYREEENGRGNFPPRFSGLQFPNYSSELNVNALELDDSALYLCASSKQGPGNEAFFGQGTRLTVV.

This clonotype has just a few counts. The V call is TRBV6-1, the J call TRBJ2-7, with 7 bases matching TRBD1. V lost 8 bases, J lost 0 bases, and 10 bases stayed unmatched. This CDR3 region has 15 residues. From germline, CDR1 is MNHNS and CDR2 SASEGT. The DNA for the CDR3 is TGTGCCAGCGGGCGGCCGACAGGGAACTCCTACGAGCAGTACTTC. Translated, it gives CASGRPTGNSYEQYF.

This clonotype was found many times. The V and J genes are TRBV29-1 and TRBJ1-2, with 10 nucleotides matching TRBD1. Trimming at V came to 2 bases and at J to 8 bases, leaving 5 bases not matched to a gene. This CDR3 has 13 residues. Germline V gene data show CDR1 as SQVTM and CDR2 as ANQGSEA. The CDR3 DNA follows: TGCAGCGTTGAACGACAGGGGGCAGGAGGCTACACCTTC. Protein product: CSVERQGAGGYTF. The full variable domain, completed using reference TRBV29-1 and TRBJ1-2, is SAVISQKPSRDICQRGTSLTIQCQVDSQVTMMFWYRQQPGQSLTLIATANQGSEATYESGFVIDKFPISRPNLTFSTLTVSNMSPEDSSIYLCSVERQGAGGYTFGSGTRLTVV.

The V and J genes are TRBV7-2 and TRBJ2-2; TRBD2 matches 10 bases. The CDR3 totals 17 residues. V lost 5 bases to trimming and J lost 0 bases; unmatched junction nucleotides: 6. Germline V gene data show CDR1 as SGHTA and CDR2 as FQGNSA. This CDR3 reads CASSGGLAVTNTGELFF. CDR3 in DNA: TGTGCCAGCAGCGGAGGACTAGCGGTTACGAACACCGGGGAGCTGTTTTTT.

The chain is built from TRBV29-1 and TRBJ2-5, with TRBD2 as a possible D gene (5 bases). Germline CDR1 SQVTM, CDR2 ANQGSEA. With 7 bases removed from V and 4 bases from J, the gap between germline ends came to 19 bases. There are 14 residues in the CDR3. The chain's CDR3 is CSAVRTGKGETQYF. Here the CDR3 DNA reads TGCAGCGCCGTTCGGACGGGGAAGGGAGAGACCCAGTACTTC.

This clonotype was seen many times. CDR3 sequence (DNA): TGTGCCAGTAGTGGGGACAGGTCTCACTATGGCTACACCTTC. Amino acids: CASSGDRSHYGYTF. The chain has TRBV19 and TRBJ1-2; TRBD1 matches at 8 bases. The V and J ends lost 5 bases and 3 bases, in that order; junction bases with no gene match: 5. Germline CDR1 LNHDA, CDR2 SQIVND (reference sequence). The CDR3 totals 14 residues.

This clonotype was seen many times. The V and J genes are TRBV5-1 and TRBJ1-6; unclear D gene. The CDR3 is 13 residues long. With 4 bases removed from V and 11 bases from J, the gap between germline ends came to 13 bases. Germline CDR1 and CDR2: SGHRS and YFSETQ. CDR3 region: CASSPDATPPLHF. CDR3 bases: TGCGCCAGCAGCCCTGACGCCACCCCACCCCTCCACTTT.

This clonotype appeared a few times. The chain uses TRBV14 and TRBJ2-2; no clear D. CDR1 and CDR2 (germline): SGHDN, FVKESK. The germline V and J ends were trimmed by 1 base and 0 bases, with 18 bases remaining between them. CDR3 length: 19 amino acids. CDR3 protein: CASSQGALWLYANTGELFF. CDR3 in DNA: TGTGCCAGCAGCCAAGGGGCGTTGTGGTTATACGCGAACACCGGGGAGCTGTTTTTT. Looking up the rest from reference TRBV14 and TRBJ2-2 gives the full variable domain: EAGVTQFPSHSVIEKGQTVTLRCDPISGHDNLYWYRRVMGKEIKFLLHFVKESKQDESGMPNNRFLAERTGGTYSTLKVQPAELEDSGVYFCASSQGALWLYANTGELFFGEGSRLTVL.

This clonotype was counted at least ten times. The J gene is TRBJ1-2, the V gene TRBV19; 7 nucleotides align to TRBD1. After removal of 9 bases from V and 4 bases from J, the junction contained 11 bases not matched to a gene. The CDR3 consists of 14 residues. The germline CDR1 and CDR2 sequences are LNHDA and SQIVND (reference sequence). The CDR3 loop reads CASTRDRVSYGYTF. The CDR3 DNA reads TGTGCCAGCACAAGGGACAGAGTCTCCTATGGCTACACCTTC.

This clonotype was seen many times. The V call is TRBV7-9, the J call TRBJ2-5; 7 nucleotides match TRBD2. The CDR3 has 14 residues. V lost 1 base to trimming and J lost 6 bases; unmatched junction nucleotides: 5. Germline V gene data show CDR1 as SEHNR and CDR2 as FQNEAQ (reference sequence). This CDR3 is CASSLVGGSQTQYF. CDR3 nucleotides: TGTGCCAGCAGCTTAGTCGGCGGGAGCCAGACCCAGTACTTC.

J is TRBJ1-2 and V is TRBV14; D uncertain. V dropped 4 bases and J dropped 8 bases, with 17 bases sitting between them. The germline gives CDR1 SGHDN, CDR2 FVKESK. This CDR3 spans 14 amino acids. The CDR3 nucleotides are TGTGCCAGCAGCCCTACCCGCCGGGGTGGCGGCTACACCTTC. Residues: CASSPTRRGGGYTF.

This sequence joins TRBV15 and TRBJ2-1; D unresolved. The V end lost 0 bases, the J end lost 5 bases, and 8 bases lay between the germline ends. The CDR3 has 14 amino acids. Germline CDR1 is LNHNV and CDR2 is YYDKDF (reference sequence). The CDR3, as DNA: TGTGCCACCAGCAGAGATCGGGCCAACAATGAGCAGTTCTTC. Translating it yields CATSRDRANNEQFF. Complete variable domain (other parts from reference TRBV15 and TRBJ2-1): DAMVIQNPRYQVTQFGKPVTLSCSQTLNHNVMYWYQQKSSQAPKLLFHYYDKDFNNEADTPDNFQSRRPNTSFCFLDIRSPGLGDTAMYLCATSRDRANNEQFFGPGTRLTVL.

This clonotype was detected only a few times. This chain connects TRBV9 to TRBJ1-1; D uncertain. The germline V gene encodes CDR1 SGDLS and CDR2 YYNGEE. The CDR3 extends over 15 amino acids. The V and J ends lost 4 bases and 1 base respectively, with 14 bases between them. The CDR3 spells CASSKKGRGNTEAFF. The CDR3 region has the DNA TGTGCCAGCAGCAAAAAAGGACGGGGGAACACTGAAGCTTTCTTT.

The chain uses TRBV3-1 and TRBJ2-7; 7 nucleotides match TRBD2. V dropped 7 bases and J dropped 7; count of bases not matched to a gene: 10. The V gene's germline CDR1 is LGHDT and CDR2 YNNKEL (reference sequence). This CDR3 is built from 13 residues. The CDR3 nucleotides read TGTGCCAGCACTAAGGCGGGGGTTTGGGAGCAGTACTTC. Amino acid sequence: CASTKAGVWEQYF.

This clonotype has a count of ten or more. The chain joins TRBV15 to TRBJ2-5; D unclear. The CDR3 has 14 residues. CDR1 and CDR2 (germline): LNHNV, YYDKDF (reference sequence). Trimming removed 3 bases at V and 2 bases at J, with 10 bases between. CDR3 protein: CATSRDLGQETQYF. The CDR3 DNA is TGTGCCACCAGCAGGGACCTCGGGCAAGAGACCCAGTACTTC.

This clonotype was counted between two and nine times. This chain joins TRBV7-8 and TRBJ1-5; 7 nucleotides match TRBD1. Trimming took 2 bases from V and 2 from J; bases not matched to a gene: 9. The CDR3 length is 17 residues. Germline lookup yields CDR1 SGHVS and CDR2 FQNEAQ. This CDR3 reads CASSLPPTGIGNQPQHF. DNA of the CDR3: TGTGCCAGCAGCTTACCACCGACAGGGATCGGCAATCAGCCCCAGCATTTT.

This chain connects TRBV12-3 or TRBV12-4 to TRBJ1-1; 7 bases agree with TRBD1. This CDR3 is 14 amino acids long. Trimming took 6 bases from V and 0 from J; bases not matched to a gene: 4. The DNA for the CDR3 is TGTGCCAGCAGAGACAGGGAGGTGAACACTGAAGCTTTCTTT. Protein product: CASRDREVNTEAFF.